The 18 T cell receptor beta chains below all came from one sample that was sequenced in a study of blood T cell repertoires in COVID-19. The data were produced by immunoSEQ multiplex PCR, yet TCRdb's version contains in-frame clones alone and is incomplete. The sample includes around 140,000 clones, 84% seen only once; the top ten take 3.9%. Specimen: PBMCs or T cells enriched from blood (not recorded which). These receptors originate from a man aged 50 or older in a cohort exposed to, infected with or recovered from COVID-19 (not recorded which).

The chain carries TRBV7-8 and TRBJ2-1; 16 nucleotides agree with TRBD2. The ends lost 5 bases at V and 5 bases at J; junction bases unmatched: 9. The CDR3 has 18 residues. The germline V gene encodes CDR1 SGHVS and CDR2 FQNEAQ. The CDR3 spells CASSHLPGLAGGDNEQFF. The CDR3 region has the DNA TGTGCCAGCAGCCACCTCCCGGGACTAGCGGGGGGGGACAATGAGCAGTTCTTC.

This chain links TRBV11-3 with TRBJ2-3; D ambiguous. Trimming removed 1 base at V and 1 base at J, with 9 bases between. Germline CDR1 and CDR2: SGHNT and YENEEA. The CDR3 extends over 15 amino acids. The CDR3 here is CASSLGGQGTDTQYF. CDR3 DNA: TGTGCCAGCAGCTTAGGTGGTCAGGGCACAGATACGCAGTATTTT.

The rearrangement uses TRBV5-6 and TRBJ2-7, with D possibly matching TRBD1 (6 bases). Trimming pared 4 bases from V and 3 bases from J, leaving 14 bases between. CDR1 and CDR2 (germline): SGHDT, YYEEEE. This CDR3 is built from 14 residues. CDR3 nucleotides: TGTGCCAGCAGCCTTACCACGGACAGCTACGAGCAGTACTTC. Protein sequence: CASSLTTDSYEQYF.

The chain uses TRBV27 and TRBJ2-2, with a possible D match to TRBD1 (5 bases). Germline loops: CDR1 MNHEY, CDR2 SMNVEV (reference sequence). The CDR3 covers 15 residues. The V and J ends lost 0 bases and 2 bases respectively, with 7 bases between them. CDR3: CASSLSRVNTGELFF. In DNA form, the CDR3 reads TGTGCCAGCAGTTTATCCAGGGTTAACACCGGGGAGCTGTTTTTT.

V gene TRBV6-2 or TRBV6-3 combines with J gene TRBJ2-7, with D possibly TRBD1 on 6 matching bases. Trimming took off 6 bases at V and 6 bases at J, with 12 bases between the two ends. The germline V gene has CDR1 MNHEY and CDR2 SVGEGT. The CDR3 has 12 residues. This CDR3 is CASSLPGAEQYF. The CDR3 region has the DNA TGTGCCAGCAGCCTCCCAGGGGCCGAGCAGTACTTC.

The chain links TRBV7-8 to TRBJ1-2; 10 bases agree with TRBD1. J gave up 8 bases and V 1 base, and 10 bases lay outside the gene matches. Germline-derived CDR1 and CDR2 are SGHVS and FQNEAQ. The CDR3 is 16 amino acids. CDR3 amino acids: CASSLEHRGQGKGYTF. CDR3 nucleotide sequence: TGTGCCAGCAGCTTAGAACATCGGGGACAGGGGAAAGGCTACACCTTC.

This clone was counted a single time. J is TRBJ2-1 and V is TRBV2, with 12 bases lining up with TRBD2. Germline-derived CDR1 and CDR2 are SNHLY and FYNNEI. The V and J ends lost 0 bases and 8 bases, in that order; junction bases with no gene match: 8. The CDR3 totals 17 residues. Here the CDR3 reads CASSEAPLAGGFHEQFF. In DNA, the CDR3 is TGTGCCAGCAGTGAAGCCCCACTAGCGGGGGGCTTCCATGAGCAGTTCTTC.

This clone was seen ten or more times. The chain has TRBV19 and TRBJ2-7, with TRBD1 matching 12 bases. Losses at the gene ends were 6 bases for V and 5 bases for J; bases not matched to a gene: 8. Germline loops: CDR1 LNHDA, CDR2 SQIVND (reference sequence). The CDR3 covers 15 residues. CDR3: CASRPGDRGLHEQYF. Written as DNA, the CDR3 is TGTGCCAGTAGGCCCGGGGACAGGGGGCTTCACGAGCAGTACTTC. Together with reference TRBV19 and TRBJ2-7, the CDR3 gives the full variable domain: DGGITQSPKYLFRKEGQNVTLSCEQNLNHDAMYWYRQDPGQGLRLIYYSQIVNDFQKGDIAEGYSVSREKKESFPLTVTSAQKNPTAFYLCASRPGDRGLHEQYFGPGTRLTVT.

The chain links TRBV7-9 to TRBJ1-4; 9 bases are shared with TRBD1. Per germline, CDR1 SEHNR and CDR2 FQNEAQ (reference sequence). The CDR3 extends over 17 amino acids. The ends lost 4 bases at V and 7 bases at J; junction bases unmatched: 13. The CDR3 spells CASSYWGQGLKSEKLFF. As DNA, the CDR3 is TGTGCCAGCAGCTATTGGGGACAGGGTCTAAAAAGTGAAAAACTGTTTTTT. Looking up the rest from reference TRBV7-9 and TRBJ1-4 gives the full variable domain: DTGVSQNPRHKITKRGQNVTFRCDPISEHNRLYWYRQTLGQGPEFLTYFQNEAQLEKSRLLSDRFSAERPKGSFSTLEIQRTEQGDSAMYLCASSYWGQGLKSEKLFFGSGTQLSVL.

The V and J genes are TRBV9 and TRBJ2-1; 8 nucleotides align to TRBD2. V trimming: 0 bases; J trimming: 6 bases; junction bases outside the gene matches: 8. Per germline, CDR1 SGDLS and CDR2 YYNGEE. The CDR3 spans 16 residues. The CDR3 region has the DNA TGTGCCAGCAGCGTAGGGAGCGGGAGAAGCGGCAATGAGCAGTTCTTC. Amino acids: CASSVGSGRSGNEQFF.

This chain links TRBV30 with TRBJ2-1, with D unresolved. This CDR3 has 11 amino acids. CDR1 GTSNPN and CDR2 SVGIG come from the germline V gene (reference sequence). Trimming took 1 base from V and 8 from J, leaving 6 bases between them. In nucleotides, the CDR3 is TGTGCCTGGAGTGCCCAGTATGAGCAGTTCTTC. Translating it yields CAWSAQYEQFF.

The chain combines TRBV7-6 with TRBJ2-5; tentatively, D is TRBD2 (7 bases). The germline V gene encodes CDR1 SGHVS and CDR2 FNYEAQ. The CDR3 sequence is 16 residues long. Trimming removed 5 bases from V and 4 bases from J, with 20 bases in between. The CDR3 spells CASSPEGGGLGETQYF. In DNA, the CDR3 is TGTGCCAGCAGCCCGGAAGGGGGGGGCCTGGGAGAGACCCAGTACTTC.

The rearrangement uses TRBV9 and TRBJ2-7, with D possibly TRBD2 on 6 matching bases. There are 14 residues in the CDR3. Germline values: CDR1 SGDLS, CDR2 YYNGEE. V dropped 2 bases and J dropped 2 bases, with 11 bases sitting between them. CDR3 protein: CASSVNGGTYEQYF. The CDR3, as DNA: TGTGCCAGCAGCGTTAACGGAGGGACCTACGAGCAGTACTTC. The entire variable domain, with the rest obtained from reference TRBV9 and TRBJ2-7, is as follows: DSGVTQTPKHLITATGQRVTLRCSPRSGDLSVYWYQQSLDQGLQFLIQYYNGEERAKGNILERFSAQQFPDLHSELNLSSLELGDSALYFCASSVNGGTYEQYFGPGTRLTVT.

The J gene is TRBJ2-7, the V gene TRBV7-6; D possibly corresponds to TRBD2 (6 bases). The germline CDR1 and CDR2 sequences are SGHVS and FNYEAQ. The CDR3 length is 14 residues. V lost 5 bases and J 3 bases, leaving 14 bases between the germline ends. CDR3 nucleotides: TGTGCCAGCAGCCTCATGGGGGGTTACTACGAGCAGTACTTC. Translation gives CASSLMGGYYEQYF.

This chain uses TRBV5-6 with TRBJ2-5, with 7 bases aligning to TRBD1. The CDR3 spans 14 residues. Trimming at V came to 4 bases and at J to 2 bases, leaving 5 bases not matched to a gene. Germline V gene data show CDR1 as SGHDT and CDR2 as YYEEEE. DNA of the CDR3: TGTGCCAGCAGCCCCCGGGACAGACAAGAGACCCAGTACTTC. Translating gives CASSPRDRQETQYF.

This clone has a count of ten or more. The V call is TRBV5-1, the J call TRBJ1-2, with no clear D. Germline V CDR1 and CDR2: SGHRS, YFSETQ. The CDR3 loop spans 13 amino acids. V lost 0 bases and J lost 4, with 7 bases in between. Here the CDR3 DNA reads TGCGCCAGCAGCTTGGTTTCCTCCTATGGCTACACCTTC. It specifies CASSLVSSYGYTF.

The CDR3, as DNA: TGTGCCAGCAGTTCCTCGGGGGGGGCCAATCAGCCCCAGCATTTT. This encodes CASSSSGGANQPQHF. The chain employs TRBV27 and TRBJ1-5; D may be TRBD1 (6 bases). Germline CDR1 and CDR2: MNHEY and SMNVEV (reference sequence). The CDR3 loop spans 15 amino acids. V lost 4 bases to trimming and J lost 3 bases, with 13 bases between them.

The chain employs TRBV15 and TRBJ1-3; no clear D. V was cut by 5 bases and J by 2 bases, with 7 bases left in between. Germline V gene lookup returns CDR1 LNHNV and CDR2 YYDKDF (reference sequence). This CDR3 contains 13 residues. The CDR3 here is CATSGPPGNTIYF. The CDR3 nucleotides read TGTGCCACCAGCGGGCCCCCTGGAAACACCATATATTTT. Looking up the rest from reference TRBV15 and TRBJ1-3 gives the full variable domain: DAMVIQNPRYQVTQFGKPVTLSCSQTLNHNVMYWYQQKSSQAPKLLFHYYDKDFNNEADTPDNFQSRRPNTSFCFLDIRSPGLGDTAMYLCATSGPPGNTIYFGEGSWLTVV.